These T cell receptor beta chains were read from a single sample in a study of blood T cell repertoires in COVID-19. Here immunoSEQ multiplex PCR was the method, and the copy in TCRdb shows in-frame clones only, minus some. Of 150,000 to 200,000 clones listed, roughly 80% were seen once; the top ten hold roughly 18%. Sequenced input: peripheral blood. Every receptor here comes from a woman older than 75 with acute or convalescent COVID-19. Each CDR3 is given with its conserved first and last residue. A D gene is named only where the DNA matches it firmly. The size of a clone is reported for some rows only, either as once, few or many, or as a class for expanded clones.

>TRBJ2-7|TRBV13|.|.
TGTGCCAGCAGCGCAACAGGGAACAGCGAGCAGTACTTC
CASSATGNSEQYF
>TRBJ2-3|TRBV7-2|TRBD2|.
TGTGCCAGCAGCCCCGCGGGACTAGCGGGGGGAATGCAGTATTTT
CASSPAGLAGGMQYF
>TRBJ2-7|TRBV7-9|TRBD1|.
TGTGCCAGCAGCTACAGGGGGGCCTACGAGCAGTACTTC
CASSYRGAYEQYF
>TRBJ1-1|TRBV5-6|.|few
TGTGCCAGCAGGGCCAGGGGCCGCACTGAAGCTTTCTTT
CASRARGRTEAFF
>TRBJ2-1|TRBV20-1|TRBD2|few
TGCAGTGCTAGTACTAGCGGGGACGGTGAGCAGTTCTTC
CSASTSGDGEQFF
>TRBJ2-7|TRBV5-6|TRBD2|few
TGTGCCAGCAGCCAGATAGCGGGAGCGGCTCCCGAGCAGTACTTC
CASSQIAGAAPEQYF
>TRBJ1-5|TRBV19|TRBD1|.
TGTGCCAGTAGTAAGCCGGACAGGACCAATCAGCCCCAGCATTTT
CASSKPDRTNQPQHF
>TRBJ2-1|TRBV6-1|TRBD2|.
TGTGCCAGCAGTGAAAGGAGCGGGGGGGCCGATGAGCAGTTCTTC
CASSERSGGADEQFF
>TRBJ1-2|TRBV5-5|.|.
TGTGCCAGCAGCTTGGACGCGGATCCAACCTATGGCTACACCTTC
CASSLDADPTYGYTF
>TRBJ2-4|TRBV6-5|TRBD1|.
TGTGCCAGCAGTTCGGGACAGCAAGACATTCAGTACTTC
CASSSGQQDIQYF
>TRBJ1-1|TRBV27|.|.
TGTGCCAGTCAAACGGGGGGGAACACTGAAGCTTTCTTT
CASQTGGNTEAFF
>TRBJ2-7|TRBV7-3|.|once
TGTGCCAGCAGCCTAACCGGGACACCGACCTACGAGCAGTACTTC
CASSLTGTPTYEQYF
>TRBJ1-2|TRBV9|.|.
TGTGCCAGCAGCGTAGCCAGGGCTGATCGGATCGGCTACACCTTC
CASSVARADRIGYTF
>TRBJ2-1|TRBV7-9|TRBD2|.
TGTGCCAGCAGCTTACCGGGACTAGCGGTTATCAATGAGCAGTTCTTC
CASSLPGLAVINEQFF
>TRBJ1-2|TRBV4-2|.|.
TGTGCCAGCAGCCAAGATGAGGGGGATTTCTATGGCTACACCTTC
CASSQDEGDFYGYTF
>TRBJ2-1|TRBV7-8|.|.
TGTGCCAGCAGCCGAGGACTAAAACCCTACAATGAGCAGTTCTTC
CASSRGLKPYNEQFF
>TRBJ2-2|TRBV5-1|.|many
TGCGCCAGCAGCCACTTGGGGGCTCGAGGGGAGCTGTTTTTT
CASSHLGARGELFF
>TRBJ1-4|TRBV5-6|.|.
TGTGCCAGCAGCTCGAATTTATTTGGACTCTCCAATGAAAAACTGTTTTTT
CASSSNLFGLSNEKLFF
>TRBJ1-2|TRBV5-4|TRBD1|few
TGTGCCAGCAGCGCACGACAGGGGCGGAGTGGCTACACCTTC
CASSARQGRSGYTF
>TRBJ2-7|TRBV7-9|.|.
TGTGCCAGCAGCTTAGAGGTCCCAGGGGACTCCTACGAGCAGTACTTC
CASSLEVPGDSYEQYF
>TRBJ1-1|TRBV7-2|.|.
TGTGCCAGCAGCCTTCTACAGGGGAACACTGAAGCTTTCTTT
CASSLLQGNTEAFF
>TRBJ2-3|TRBV7-2|.|.
TGTGCCAGCAGCTACAGAGGGATTAGCACAGATACGCAGTATTTT
CASSYRGISTDTQYF
>TRBJ1-5|TRBV10-3|.|.
TGTGCCATCAGTGAGGGGGCGATTATCAATCAGCCCCAGCATTTT
CAISEGAIINQPQHF
>TRBJ2-2|TRBV15|.|.
TGTGCCACCAGCAGAGACAGGGCGTTCGGGGAGCTGTTTTTT
CATSRDRAFGELFF
>TRBJ1-5|TRBV7-9|.|few
TGTGCCAGCAGCTCCAGGGAGGGGAATCAGCCCCAGCATTTT
CASSSREGNQPQHF
>TRBJ1-1|TRBV28|.|.
TGTGCCAGCCACGGGGGGACTGAAGCTTTCTTT
CASHGGTEAFF
>TRBJ2-2|TRBV11-3|TRBD1|.
TGTGCCAGCAGCTTAGCCGGACAGGGGTTCGGCGGGGAGCTGTTTTTT
CASSLAGQGFGGELFF
>TRBJ1-2|TRBV7-9|TRBD1|.
TGTGCCAGCAGCCCACCACGGGACAGGGGCTATGGCTACACCTTC
CASSPPRDRGYGYTF
>TRBJ2-3|TRBV5-6|.|.
TGTGCCAGCAGCACGGGATTAAGCACAGATACGCAGTATTTT
CASSTGLSTDTQYF
>TRBJ1-6|TRBV10-3|.|.
TGTGCCATCAGTGACGGATCACCCGGGAATTCACCCCTCCACTTT
CAISDGSPGNSPLHF
>TRBJ2-5|TRBV5-1|TRBD2|.
TGCGCCAGCAGCCCGACGCGGACTAGCGCGCAAGAGACCCAGTACTTC
CASSPTRTSAQETQYF
>TRBJ2-7|TRBV7-2|.|.
TGTGCCAGCAGCTTTCAGGGCCCCCAGGAGCAGTACTTC
CASSFQGPQEQYF
>TRBJ2-7|TRBV28|.|.
TGTGCCAGCAGTTCCCGCGGGGGCGGGAGACCCTACGAGCAGTACTTC
CASSSRGGGRPYEQYF
>TRBJ1-1|TRBV30|.|once
TGTGCCTGTTCCGGGAACACTGAAGCTTTCTTT
CACSGNTEAFF
>TRBJ1-2|TRBV6-6|TRBD1|.
TGTGCCAGCAGCCAGGGACAGAGTGCTGGCTACACCTTC
CASSQGQSAGYTF
>TRBJ2-2|TRBV19|.|.
TGTGCCAGCCACAGGGTTCGGGACACCGGGGAGCTGTTTTTT
CASHRVRDTGELFF